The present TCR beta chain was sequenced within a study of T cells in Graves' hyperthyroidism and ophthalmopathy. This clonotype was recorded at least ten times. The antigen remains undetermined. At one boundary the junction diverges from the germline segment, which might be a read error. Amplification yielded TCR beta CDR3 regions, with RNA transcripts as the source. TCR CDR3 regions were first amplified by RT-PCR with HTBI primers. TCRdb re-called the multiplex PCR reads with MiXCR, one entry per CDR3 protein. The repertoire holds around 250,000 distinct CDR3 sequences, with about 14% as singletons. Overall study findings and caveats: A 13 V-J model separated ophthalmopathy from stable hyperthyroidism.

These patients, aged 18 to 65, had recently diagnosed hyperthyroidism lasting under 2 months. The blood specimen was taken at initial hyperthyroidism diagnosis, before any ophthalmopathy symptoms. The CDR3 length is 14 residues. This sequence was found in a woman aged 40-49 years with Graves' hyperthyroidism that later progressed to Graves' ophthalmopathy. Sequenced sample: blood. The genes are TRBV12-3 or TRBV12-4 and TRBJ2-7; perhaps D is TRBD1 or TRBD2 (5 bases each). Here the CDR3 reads CASRLGRDAYGQYF. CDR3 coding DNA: TGTGCCAGCAGACTGGGAAGGGACGCGTACGGGCAGTACTTC.